Here is one TCR beta chain with its context. Its antigen remains unidentified. This entry is derived from a study of PD-1 blockade in classical Hodgkin lymphoma. Findings and limits, study-wide: The study reported lower baseline TCR diversity in newly diagnosed patients than in healthy donors.

The junction had 12 bases not matched to a gene; V was cut back by 1 base and J by 4 bases. The CDR3 covers 18 residues. Germline lookup yields CDR1 MGHRA and CDR2 YSYEKL. Every patient had relapsed following autologous stem cell transplantation, and cohorts differed in brentuximab vedotin exposure. Clones were sequenced by immunoSEQ multiplex PCR, and TCRdb holds only the in-frame ones, with some missing. The sample consists of 40,000 to 45,000 clones, about 70% of them appearing once. This chain links TRBV4-1 with TRBJ1-2; 10 bases agree with TRBD1. The source material was peripheral blood mononuclear cells (PBMCs), sampled at baseline. This receptor was identified in a human donor with classical Hodgkin lymphoma. The CDR3 DNA reads TGCGCCAGCAGCCAAGTATCACCCCGACAGGGGGCAGGCTATGGCTACACCTTC. This encodes CASSQVSPRQGAGYGYTF.